This TCR beta chain originates from a study of control samples from healthy donors and cancer patients. The protocol was immunoSEQ multiplex PCR, while the TCRdb copy is restricted to in-frame clones and leaves out a portion. The sample comprises about 190,000 clones, over 80% of which are singletons, and less than 2% rests with the top ten. The germline gives CDR1 MDHEN, CDR2 SYDVKM. The V gene lost 2 bases and the J gene lost 3 bases, with 14 bases spanning the gap. This CDR3 is built from 15 residues. The source of this sequence is a man between 25 and 39 years old in good health. The sample was blood. J is TRBJ2-7 and V is TRBV28; D ambiguous. The CDR3 region has the DNA TGTGCCAGCAGTTTACCCTCACCCGACGGCTACGAGCAGTACTTC. Amino acids: CASSLPSPDGYEQYF.